By frequency, the clone carrying this TCR beta chain is medium-sized (0.01 to 0.1%). What it binds is not known. This entry is derived from a study of CD8 T cells in cerebrospinal fluid in Alzheimer's disease. Study context: Two single-cell methods, plate-based nested PCR and droplet-based sequencing, assessed CSF clonal expansion.

CSF cells were profiled by 10X single-cell V(D)J and 5' expression. For each CDR3 protein, TCRdb gives one entry from its re-call of the 10x single-cell sequencing reads, without DNA. The table lists around 1,200 distinct CDR3 sequences. Whole-study results and caveats: In mild cognitive impairment or Alzheimer's disease, the biggest CSF clone made up more TCRs than in controls.

Droplet-based sequencing used CSF cells sorted as live with a live/dead marker. Per germline, CDR1 MNHNS and CDR2 SASEGT. The CDR3 runs 15 residues. The chain links TRBV6-1 to TRBJ1-1. The sample taken for sequencing was cerebrospinal fluid. The clonotype was recovered from a human donor in good health. The CDR3: CASSENLAGNTEAFF.